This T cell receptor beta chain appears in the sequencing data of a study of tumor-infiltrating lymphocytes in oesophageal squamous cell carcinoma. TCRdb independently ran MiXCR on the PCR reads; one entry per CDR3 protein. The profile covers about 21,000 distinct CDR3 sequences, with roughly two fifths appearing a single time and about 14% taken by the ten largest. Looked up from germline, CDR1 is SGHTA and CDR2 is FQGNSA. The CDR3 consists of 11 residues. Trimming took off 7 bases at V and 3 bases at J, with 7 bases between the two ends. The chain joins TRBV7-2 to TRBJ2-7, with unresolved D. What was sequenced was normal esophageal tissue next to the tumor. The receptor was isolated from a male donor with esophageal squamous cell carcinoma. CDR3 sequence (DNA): TGTGCCAGCACCCCAGGCTACGAGCAGTACTTC. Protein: CASTPGYEQYF.